A selection of T cell receptor beta chains follows, all from one sample in a study of cytotoxic CD8 clonotypes in ibrutinib-treated CLL. The table came from immunoSEQ multiplex PCR; TCRdb's copy has only in-frame clones and leaves some out. The sample has 150,000 or so clones, approximately 81% seen once. Sample: PBMCs, taken after 12 months of ibrutinib treatment. The receptor set was obtained from a human donor with chronic lymphocytic leukemia. Each CDR3 is given with its conserved first and last residue.

v_call	j_call	cdr3_aa
TRBV9	TRBJ2-1	CASSIRTSGSSYNEQFF
TRBV2	TRBJ1-2	CATTDRDQRGLGYTF
TRBV5-1	TRBJ1-1	CASSLEGGRANEAFF
TRBV27	TRBJ2-1	CASSFELSGRRRNEQFF
TRBV7-9	TRBJ2-1	CASSLGQGTGSYNEQFF
TRBV7-2	TRBJ2-5	CASSLDVETQYF
TRBV4-2	TRBJ2-7	CASSQDVGVVPYEQYF
TRBV28	TRBJ2-7	CASRTGGLGPYEQYF
TRBV11-2	TRBJ2-5	CASSLGTGPQETQYF
TRBV11-2	TRBJ2-2	CASSLGGTSTGELFF
TRBV5-1	TRBJ2-3	CASSAGTIPSTDTQYF
TRBV30	TRBJ2-7	CAWSVLGQGFDEQYF
TRBV30	TRBJ2-7	CAWSVRGLSYEQYF
TRBV11-2	TRBJ2-7	CASSLLQGASYEQYF
TRBV29-1	TRBJ2-3	CSGASGGTDTQYF
TRBV25-1	TRBJ1-2	CASSSNRGNYGYTF